The clone carrying this TCR beta chain appeared a few times. Its antigen is unidentified. Germline CDR1 ENHRY, CDR2 SYGVKD. V dropped 7 bases and J dropped 2 bases, with 16 bases sitting between them. This CDR3 region has 15 residues. The sample originates from a study of T cell responses to AZD1222 COVID-19 vaccine. Sequenced by immunoSEQ multiplex PCR; TCRdb stores in-frame clones only, minus some. The sample yields more than 85,000 clones, 91% seen once. Study-wide findings and caveats: Reports say nearly half of spike-specific TCRs go after unmutated variant regions. Clonal diversity was possibly underestimated; the donors were predominantly white British and more often female. Two AZD1222 administrations were followed by greater Spike-specific TCR breadth and depth.

The chain is built from TRBV10-3 and TRBJ2-3; D could derive from TRBD1 or TRBD2 (5 bases each). The source is an adult in good health. Specimen: peripheral blood, collected on day 0 of AZD1222 vaccination. The CDR3 nucleotides read TGTGCCATCACCCCAGGGACCTTCTCCACAGATACGCAGTATTTT. It specifies CAITPGTFSTDTQYF.